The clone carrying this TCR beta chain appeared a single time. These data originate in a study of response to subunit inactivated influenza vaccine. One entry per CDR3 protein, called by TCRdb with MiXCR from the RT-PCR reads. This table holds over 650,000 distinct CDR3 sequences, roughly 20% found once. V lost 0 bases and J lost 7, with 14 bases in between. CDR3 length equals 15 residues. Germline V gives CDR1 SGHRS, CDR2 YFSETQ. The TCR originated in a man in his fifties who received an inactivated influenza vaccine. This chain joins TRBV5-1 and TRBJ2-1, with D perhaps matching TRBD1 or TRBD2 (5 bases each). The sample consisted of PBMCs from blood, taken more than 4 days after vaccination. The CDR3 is CASSLVSGHGNEQFF. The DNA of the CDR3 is TGCGCCAGCAGCTTGGTATCGGGGCATGGTAATGAGCAGTTCTTC.